A selection of T cell receptor beta chains follows, all from one sample in a study of vaccination and CD4 T cells after COVID-19. Using its own MiXCR run on the PCR reads, TCRdb lists one record per CDR3 protein. The sample has approximately 5,000 distinct CDR3 sequences, around 71% seen once. Their antigens are not known. Sequencing was carried out using CD4+ T cells from blood, cultured in vitro. These receptors originate from a human donor who had recovered from COVID-19. Each CDR3 is given with its conserved first and last residue. Each record gives: CDR3 DNA, CDR3 protein, clone size, D gene, J gene, V gene. A D gene is named only where the DNA matches it firmly. For some rows the clone size is stated as once, few or many, or as a class when expanded; others skip it.

TGTGCCAGCAGCTTGTTTGGGGGACAGGCTGGTGAAGCTTTCTTT CASSLFGGQAGEAFF - TRBD1 TRBJ1-1 TRBV5-4
TGTGCCACCAGCAGGGGAGGGACAGGCTCACCAAAGGCCCAGCATTTT CATSRGGTGSPKAQHF - TRBD1 TRBJ1-5 TRBV15
TGCAGTGCTCGCTCCGACCTAGGCACAGATACGCAGTATTTT CSARSDLGTDTQYF few - TRBJ2-3 TRBV20-1
TGCAGTGCTTTGACTAGCGGTAGCACAGATACGCAGTATTTT CSALTSGSTDTQYF - TRBD2 TRBJ2-3 TRBV20-1
TGTGCCAGCAGTTCAAACGGACAGGGGGACTATGGCTACACCTTC CASSSNGQGDYGYTF once TRBD1 TRBJ1-2 TRBV28
TGTGCCAGCAGTTTGGGACAGGGTGTCGCCAAAAACATTCAGTACTTC CASSLGQGVAKNIQYF - TRBD1 TRBJ2-4 TRBV6-5
TGCAGTGCTAGACCGGGACAGGTAAACACTGAAGCTTTCTTT CSARPGQVNTEAFF - TRBD1 TRBJ1-1 TRBV20-1
TGTGCCAGCCTCGACAGGGAACAACAGCCCCAGCATTTT CASLDREQQPQHF few TRBD1 TRBJ1-5 TRBV5-4
TGTGCCAGCAGCTTAATGGGGGGTTTCAGGGACACTGAAGCTTTCTTT CASSLMGGFRDTEAFF - - TRBJ1-1 TRBV11-3
TGTGCCAGCAGTGGACAGCCGGGACAGGGATACGAGCAGTACTTC CASSGQPGQGYEQYF - TRBD1 TRBJ2-7 TRBV6-1
TGTGCCAGCAGCTTAGGGCGGGACTCCGCGAACACCGGGGAGCTGTTTTTT CASSLGRDSANTGELFF few - TRBJ2-2 TRBV7-2
TGTGCCAGCAGCTTAGGGGGCATGAACACTGAAGCTTTCTTT CASSLGGMNTEAFF - - TRBJ1-1 TRBV7-9
TGTGCCAGCAGTGACCTTAGCGGTGAGGAGACCCAGTACTTC CASSDLSGEETQYF - - TRBJ2-5 TRBV6-2/TRBV6-3
TGCAGTGCCCCCAGCGGGAGGGCCACCGGGGAGCTGTTTTTT CSAPSGRATGELFF - TRBD2 TRBJ2-2 TRBV20-1
TGTGCCAGCAGCTTCTCAGGGGCTTTAGTTTATGGCTACACCTTC CASSFSGALVYGYTF - - TRBJ1-2 TRBV7-2
TGTGCCAGCGTCAACCGGGACACCTCTGGATTCCGTGGCTACACCTTC CASVNRDTSGFRGYTF - - TRBJ1-2 TRBV28
TGCAGTGCCGGGGACAGGGACGAGCAGTACTTC CSAGDRDEQYF - TRBD1 TRBJ2-7 TRBV20-1
TGTGCCAGCTCACCGATCGCCGGGACAGGGTTCTACGAGCAGTACTTC CASSPIAGTGFYEQYF - TRBD1 TRBJ2-7 TRBV18
TGTGCCACCAGTAAGGTGGGGGAGACCCAGTACTTC CATSKVGETQYF - - TRBJ2-5 TRBV24-1
TGCAGCGCCTCCGGACAGGGGGGAACAGATACGCAGTATTTT CSASGQGGTDTQYF once TRBD1 TRBJ2-3 TRBV29-1
TGTGCCAGCAGTTCCCCCCCCGGATATGGCTACACCTTC CASSSPPGYGYTF - - TRBJ1-2 TRBV6-5
TGTGCCACCAGTGACACCGGACGGATCTACGAGCAGTACTTC CATSDTGRIYEQYF - - TRBJ2-7 TRBV24-1
TGCAGTGCTAGCCGGGACAGGGGCCACGAGCAGTACTTC CSASRDRGHEQYF - TRBD1 TRBJ2-7 TRBV20-1
TGTGCCAGCAGTCGAGGGGACGCAGAGACCCAGTACTTC CASSRGDAETQYF - - TRBJ2-5 TRBV27
TGTGCCAGCAGCTATGACAGGGTAGGTCAGCCCCAGCATTTT CASSYDRVGQPQHF hyperexpanded TRBD1 TRBJ1-5 TRBV7-8